The 6 T cell receptor beta chains in this list originate from one sample, sequenced in a study of immune evolution from preneoplasia to lung adenocarcinoma. Data came from immunoSEQ multiplex PCR; TCRdb stores just in-frame clones and leaves some out. The sample consists of approximately 5,000 clones, more than 60% of them appearing once. Specimen: FFPE minimally invasive lung adenocarcinoma tissue. The source of these receptors is a person between 45 and 75 years old with lung adenocarcinoma.

This sequence joins TRBV2 and TRBJ2-3; 11 bases align to TRBD2. The V segment lost 7 bases and the J segment 5 bases; nucleotides outside the gene matches: 2. Germline V lookup: CDR1 SNHLY, CDR2 FYNNEI. The CDR3 sequence is 13 residues long. CDR3 sequence (DNA): TGTGCCAGCACCGGACTAGCGGGAGATACGCAGTATTTT. As protein: CASTGLAGDTQYF. The full variable domain, rest sourced from reference TRBV2 and TRBJ2-3, is EPEVTQTPSHQVTQMGQEVILRCVPISNHLYFYWYRQILGQKVEFLVSFYNNEISEKSEIFDDQFSVERPDGSNFTLKIRSTKLEDSAMYFCASTGLAGDTQYFGPGTRLTVL.

Only a few counts were recorded for this clone. The chain is built from TRBV4-1 and TRBJ1-1; D might be TRBD1 (5 bases). The germline CDR1 and CDR2 sequences are MGHRA and YSYEKL. Trimming took 3 bases from V and 7 from J, leaving 18 bases between them. CDR3 size: 15 residues. The CDR3 here is CASSHGNSRDLEAFF. As DNA, the CDR3 is TGCGCCAGCAGCCATGGTAATTCCCGGGACCTTGAAGCTTTCTTT.

The CDR3 nucleotides read TGTGCCAGCGCCCAACTAGCGGGGGACGGCACAGATACGCAGTATTTT. This translates into CASAQLAGDGTDTQYF. V gene TRBV6-4 combines with J gene TRBJ2-3, with 11 bases aligning to TRBD2. CDR1 is MRHNA and CDR2 is SNTAGT in the germline V gene. V lost 8 bases to trimming and J lost 1 base; unmatched junction nucleotides: 8. This CDR3 comprises 16 residues.

The chain couples TRBV4-3 to TRBJ1-1, with D maybe TRBD1 (6 bases). CDR1 and CDR2 from the germline V gene are LGHNA and YSLEER. V was pared by 2 bases and J by 4 bases, with 11 bases between. The CDR3 is 14 amino acids. The DNA of the CDR3 is TGCGCCAGCAGCCAACAGGGGACAAGCACTGAAGCTTTCTTT. It specifies CASSQQGTSTEAFF.

The chain links TRBV4-1 to TRBJ2-4; 10 bases fit TRBD2. After removal of 1 base from V and 8 bases from J, the junction contained 5 bases not matched to a gene. Germline CDR1 and CDR2: MGHRA and YSYEKL. The CDR3 is made up of 15 amino acids. CDR3: CASSQVASGSYIQYF. The CDR3, as DNA: TGCGCCAGCAGCCAAGTGGCTAGCGGGAGCTACATTCAGTACTTC.

The chain is built from TRBV5-1 and TRBJ2-5; the match to TRBD2 covers 10 bases. With V trimmed by 0 bases and J by 1 base, 6 bases remained unmatched. CDR3 length equals 17 residues. Germline assignment: CDR1 SGHRS and CDR2 YFSETQ. CDR3 in DNA: TGCGCCAGCAGCTTGGATCCGCTAGCGGGGGCCCAAGAGACCCAGTACTTC. Translating gives CASSLDPLAGAQETQYF.